Detailed here is one TCR beta chain. The germline CDR1 and CDR2 sequences are MNHEY and SMNVEV (reference sequence). There are 16 residues in the CDR3. J was trimmed by 2 bases and V by 4 bases; bases with no gene match: 9. The data were obtained in a study of blood T cell repertoires in COVID-19. Across the study: PBMCs, B-cell-depleted T cells, or T cells were the source of the cDNA or gDNA that made up the material.

Data came from immunoSEQ multiplex PCR; TCRdb stores just in-frame clones and leaves some out. Of 120,000 or so clones in the sample, approximately 92% were seen once. This sequence joins TRBV27 and TRBJ2-3; the match to TRBD2 covers 7 bases. The sequence came from a man between 65 and 79 years old with active or convalescent COVID-19. Sequenced material: peripheral blood. CDR3 DNA: TGTGCCAGCAGTTCATTAGCGGGCCCACACACAGATACGCAGTATTTT. This codes for CASSSLAGPHTDTQYF.